This T cell receptor beta chain was captured by sequencing in a study of T-cell reconstitution after alpha-beta-depleted transplantation in children. For TCRbeta, the library was prepared with unique molecular identifiers. TCRdb reprocessed the PCR reads via MiXCR and lists one record per CDR3 protein. Of 45,000 to 60,000 distinct CDR3 sequences listed, around half were seen once; the top ten hold approximately 38%. V lost 5 bases and J 7 bases, leaving 15 bases between the germline ends. Germline V CDR1 and CDR2: DFQATT, SNEGSKA (reference sequence). There are 13 residues in the CDR3. The clonotype comes from a boy in the first two years of life with SCID, due to receive a stem cell transplant. This material consisted of peripheral blood, taken before TCRalphabeta/CD19-depleted stem cell transplant. This sequence joins TRBV20-1 and TRBJ1-5; tentatively, D is TRBD1 (6 bases). The CDR3 bases are TGCAGTGCTGTGGGGGACACAACGCAGCCCCAGCATTTT. Translation gives CSAVGDTTQPQHF.